Listed below are T cell receptor beta chains from one sample, sequenced in a study of shared clonotypes between healthy human individuals. Profiling relied on immunoSEQ multiplex PCR, and the TCRdb table lists in-frame clones only, not all of them. Of hundreds of thousands of clones listed, about two thirds are singletons. The specimen was memory CD4+ T cells sorted from blood. The receptors originated from a woman aged 30 to 39 in good health. Each CDR3 is given with its conserved first and last residue. A D gene is named only where the DNA matches it firmly. Part of the rows lack a size; the others show once, few, many or a class for expanded clones.

J	size	V	D	DNA	CDR3
TRBJ1-2	.	TRBV10-3	TRBD1	TGTGCCATCAGTCCGGGGACAGGGGGTTATGGCTACACCTTC	CAISPGTGGYGYTF
TRBJ2-5	.	TRBV7-2	TRBD1	TGTGCCAGCGGAGTGACAGGGGGTAAGGCCCAGTACTTC	CASGVTGGKAQYF
TRBJ2-3	.	TRBV19	TRBD1	TGTGCCAGTAGTATAGAACGACAGGGGTTCACAGATACGCAGTATTTT	CASSIERQGFTDTQYF
TRBJ2-5	.	TRBV2	TRBD1	TGTGCCAGCAGTCCGGGACAGAAGAAAGAGACCCAGTACTTC	CASSPGQKKETQYF
TRBJ2-3	.	TRBV5-4	TRBD2	TGTGCCAGCAGCTTGGGACTAGCGGGATTGGATACGCAGTATTTT	CASSLGLAGLDTQYF
TRBJ1-1	.	TRBV29-1	.	TGCAGCGTTGACGGCCCGGGGGAGGACACTGAAGCTTTCTTT	CSVDGPGEDTEAFF
TRBJ1-3	.	TRBV28	TRBD1	TGTGCCAGCATAAGGGGGCTATCTGGAAACACCATATATTTT	CASIRGLSGNTIYF
TRBJ1-4	few	TRBV5-1	.	TGCGCCAGCAGCTTTGAACCTTATGAAAAACTGTTTTTT	CASSFEPYEKLFF
TRBJ1-1	.	TRBV5-1	.	TGCGCCAGCAGCCCTGGACAGAATGAAGCTTTCTTT	CASSPGQNEAFF
TRBJ2-1	.	TRBV5-1	TRBD2	TGCGCCAGCAGCCAGACTAGCGGCGCCTACAATGAGCAGTTCTTC	CASSQTSGAYNEQFF
TRBJ1-2	.	TRBV7-2	.	TGTGCCAGCAACCCCGGGGGGGGCGCGGGTGGCTACACCTTC	CASNPGGGAGGYTF
TRBJ2-7	many	TRBV15	TRBD2	TGTGCCACCAGCTTAAGGACTAGCGGCTCCTACGAGCAGTACTTC	CATSLRTSGSYEQYF
TRBJ2-1	once	TRBV20-1	.	TGCAGTGCCAGGAGAACTGAGCAGTTCTTC	CSARRTEQFF
TRBJ2-1	.	TRBV5-1	.	TGCGCCAGCAGCTTGAGTAGCGGAACAGGCGGTGAGCAGTTCTTC	CASSLSSGTGGEQFF
TRBJ1-2	.	TRBV2	.	TGTGCCAGCAGTAAGGACAAAGCCTATGGCTACACCTTC	CASSKDKAYGYTF
TRBJ2-1	.	TRBV18	.	TGTGCCAGCTCACCACCGGCCTGGGGGAACTCCTACAATGAGCAGTTCTTC	CASSPPAWGNSYNEQFF
TRBJ2-1	.	TRBV27	TRBD2	TGTGCCAGTCGCGGGGGGCGACGATCCTACAATGAGCAGTTCTTC	CASRGGRRSYNEQFF
TRBJ2-3	.	TRBV19	.	TGTGCCAGTAGTATTGACAGGCCTGTCACAGATACGCAGTATTTT	CASSIDRPVTDTQYF
TRBJ2-3	.	TRBV21-1	.	TGTGCCAGCAGCATATGTCCAGCCCCAGATACGCAGTATTTT	CASSICPAPDTQYF
TRBJ2-7	.	TRBV28	TRBD1	TGTGCCAGCAGGGCTCCCGGGACAGGGCCCTACGAGCAGTACTTC	CASRAPGTGPYEQYF
TRBJ2-3	.	TRBV19	TRBD2	TGTGCCAGTAACACGGGACTAGCGGGAGTCCGAGCCCGCACAGATACGCAGTATTTT	CASNTGLAGVRARTDTQYF
TRBJ2-1	.	TRBV10-3	.	TGTGCCATCAGTGGGGGGGGCGGGAACCCAAGAGGAAGCTCCTACAATGAGCAGTTCTTC	CAISGGGGNPRGSSYNEQFF
TRBJ1-5	many	TRBV7-8	.	TGTGCCAGCAGCTTAGAGGTCAGGGACCAGCCCCAGCATTTT	CASSLEVRDQPQHF
TRBJ1-5	few	TRBV10-2	.	TGCGCCAGCAGTGAGTCGGATTTCCACAATCAGCCCCAGCATTTT	CASSESDFHNQPQHF
TRBJ1-2	.	TRBV5-1	.	TGCGCCAGCAGCTTGGCGGGTTCAGGGCTTAGTTGGTATGGCTACACCTTC	CASSLAGSGLSWYGYTF
TRBJ1-2	many	TRBV7-3	.	TGTGCCAGCAGCTCCACGGACGGAGGTGGCTACACCTTC	CASSSTDGGGYTF
TRBJ2-5	.	TRBV25-1	TRBD2	TGTGCCAGCAGTGGAGCGGGAGAAAGGGAGCAGTACTTC	CASSGAGEREQYF
TRBJ2-3	many	TRBV10-1	TRBD2	TGCGCCAGCAGTGTAAGCGGGGATGAGGTGCAGTATTTT	CASSVSGDEVQYF
TRBJ2-1	.	TRBV11-3	TRBD2	TGTGCCAGCAGCTTAGGGCGGGAGGTATCAAATGAGCAGTTCTTC	CASSLGREVSNEQFF
TRBJ2-7	.	TRBV6-4	TRBD1	TGTGCCAGCAGTCCGACAGGGGCGGCTTATCCCTACGAGCAGTACTTC	CASSPTGAAYPYEQYF
TRBJ1-4	.	TRBV7-8	TRBD1	TGTGCCAGCAGCCGAGACAGGGTGACTCATGAAAAACTGTTTTTT	CASSRDRVTHEKLFF
TRBJ2-5	.	TRBV7-5	.	TGTGTCAGAAGCCCTAACCAGGGGGCCGGAATCTACCAAGAGACCCAGTACTTC	CVRSPNQGAGIYQETQYF
TRBJ2-3	.	TRBV11-2	TRBD1	TGTGCCAGCGGGGACAGTCACGATACGCAGTATTTT	CASGDSHDTQYF
TRBJ1-4	many	TRBV10-3	.	TGTGCCATCAGTGAGTCAGCTGAAAAACTGTTTTTT	CAISESAEKLFF
TRBJ1-2	.	TRBV6-5	TRBD1	TGTGCCAGCGGAAGGACAGGGGGCTTAGACTATGGCTACACCTTC	CASGRTGGLDYGYTF
TRBJ2-1	.	TRBV4-1	TRBD2	TGCGCCAGCAGCCAAGATACTACTAGCGGGAGTTTCAATGAGCAGTTCTTC	CASSQDTTSGSFNEQFF
TRBJ2-7	.	TRBV6-1	TRBD1	TGTGCCAGCAGCCGGGACAGGGAGGACTACGAGCAGTACTTC	CASSRDREDYEQYF
TRBJ2-7	.	TRBV6-6	TRBD1	TGTGCCAGCAGTTACTCGGGGACAGGGACCTACGAGCAGTACTTC	CASSYSGTGTYEQYF
TRBJ2-1	many	TRBV7-2	.	TGTGCCAGCAGCTCGGGACTGGCCTACAATGAGCAGTTCTTC	CASSSGLAYNEQFF
TRBJ2-5	few	TRBV6-5	TRBD2	TGTGCCAGCAGTTCCTTAGCGGGAGAGGGGGGAGAGACCCAGTACTTC	CASSSLAGEGGETQYF
TRBJ1-1	.	TRBV28	.	TGTGCCAGCAGTTTATTCCGGGCCATAGCGGCCGCTGAAGCTTTCTTT	CASSLFRAIAAAEAFF